This TCR beta chain was identified during a study of blood T cell repertoires in COVID-19 (dated by TCRdb to 2019 to 2021). About the study as a whole: Collaborator samples came from the United States, Italy and Spain and covered acute and convalescent phases of COVID-19. The material from the prospective study consisted of cDNA or gDNA derived from T cells, B-cell-depleted T cells, or PBMCs. The dataset comprised deeply sampled blood TCRbeta repertoires from subjects exposed to, actively infected with, or recovered from COVID-19. The repertoires were made available in a free public database intended to serve as a resource for research on the immune response to SARS-CoV-2. Samples came from the ongoing ImmuneRACE study (first 160 participants) plus 1,254 subjects from 6 global collaborators. Nearly every sample came with metadata listing a de-identified subject ID, COVID-19 status, age in years and sex. Where available, HLA class I and class II types were taken from metadata supplied by the sample provider and were not determined by assay-based typing. Here is what the overall study found, with its caveats: The quantity of clinical and demographic metadata differed by source and by participant and was supplied without curation.

From cysteine to phenylalanine, the CDR3 is 13 amino acids long. The retained sequence is limited to the CDR3, 39 bases, with the frame set at the first base. Relative to germline, V is 3 bases shorter and J is 4 bases shorter, with 9 bases between their ends. CDR1 SGHTA and CDR2 FQGTGA were looked up in the germline V gene. Turning to this clone: What this receptor recognizes is not known. The sample holds no much larger clone one base away, and base qualities are not on file.

TCRbeta CDR3 regions were amplified from genomic DNA by means of the immunoSEQ Assay, a bias-controlled multiplex PCR. On the study's bioinformatics: Nucleated cell counts per sample were estimated from amplification of reference gene primers within the assay. To quantify the absolute abundance of each unique TCRbeta CDR3 rearrangement, sequence reads were collapsed and filtered. Productive Simpson clonality was computed per sample as the square root of Simpson's diversity index over productive rearrangements. In TCRdb, the immuneACCESS table is reduced to in-frame sequences with V and J assigned. These tables do not hold every clone; where another copy was compared, an unresolved V gene accounts for under half, and the others remain unexplained. From that table come the V and J calls and clone size; the DNA was used to work out D and trimming. The sample records fewer than 200,000 clones, over 60% of which are singletons. The top ten clonotypes cover 3.7% of the sample.

The collaborating institutions used their own protocols to collect whole blood in K2EDTA tubes. For TCRbeta analysis, collaborators shipped samples as frozen whole blood, isolated PBMCs, or DNA extracted from either of those sample types. This chain joins TRBV7-3 to TRBJ2-5, with an unclear D gene assignment. This sequence was found in a woman of 80 years or more with acute or convalescent COVID-19. Sequenced material: peripheral blood. The sequenced DNA is TGTGCCAGCAGCTTTGGATCGGGAGAGACCCAGTACTTC. Protein translation: CASSFGSGETQYF.